The 18 T cell receptor beta chains listed next were all sequenced from one sample in a study of regulatory T cells in long-lasting Graves disease. Noted time point: newly diagnosed GD, antithyroid drugs for less than 3 months. There was RNA extracted from PBMCs, and the TCR library was made from it. Sequencing libraries for TCR beta were prepared with iRepertoire HTBI primers and Arm-PCR of CDR3 regions. TCRdb reprocessed the multiplex PCR reads via MiXCR and lists one record per CDR3 protein. This sample carries around 500,000 distinct CDR3 sequences, around 13% of them seen once, and the ten largest clones take 8.9%. The sample was also linked to a second study, of T cells in Graves' hyperthyroidism and ophthalmopathy.

This specimen was peripheral blood mononuclear cells (PBMCs), taken at new diagnosis, from a patient treated with antithyroid drugs. Receptor source: a woman younger than 45 with Graves disease.

This chain joins TRBV20-1 and TRBJ2-4, with D possibly being TRBD2 (6 bases). Trimming took off 3 bases at V and 4 bases at J, with 19 bases between the two ends. Germline loops: CDR1 DFQATT, CDR2 SNEGSKA (reference sequence). The CDR3 extends over 16 amino acids. CDR3 amino acids: CSARAGYSMLKNIQYF. The CDR3 coding sequence is TGCAGTGCTAGGGCGGGGTATAGCATGCTTAAAAACATTCAGTACTTC.

This clonotype was counted between two and nine times. This chain joins TRBV6-1 and TRBJ1-3; D not resolved. From germline, CDR1 is MNHNS and CDR2 SASEGT. Trimming took 2 bases from V and 10 from J, leaving 12 bases between them. This CDR3 is 13 amino acids long. The CDR3 region is CASSEWLVGTIYF. In DNA, the CDR3 is TGTGCCAGCAGTGAATGGTTGGTGGGGACCATATATTTT.

This clonotype was picked up many times. V usage is TRBV12-3 or TRBV12-4 and J usage is TRBJ2-1; 7 bases line up with TRBD1. The CDR3 has 14 residues. The V segment lost 7 bases and the J segment 1 base; nucleotides outside the gene matches: 4. The CDR3 DNA reads TGTGCCAGCAACCTACAGGGGTCCTACAATGAGCAGTTCTTC. Protein product: CASNLQGSYNEQFF.

Ten or more counts support this clonotype. The rearrangement uses TRBV6-1 and TRBJ2-2; the D gene is possibly TRBD1 (5 bases). This CDR3 has 14 amino acids. Germline lookup yields CDR1 MNHNS and CDR2 SASEGT. Trimming shortened V by 11 bases and J by 1 base, and 14 bases separated the two germline ends. The CDR3 reads CASTGRVNTGELFF. The CDR3 nucleotides are TGTGCCTCAACCGGCAGGGTGAACACCGGGGAGCTGTTTTTT.

At least ten counts were recorded for this clonotype. V is TRBV12-3 or TRBV12-4 and J is TRBJ2-2; TRBD2 aligns across 9 bases. This CDR3 has 16 residues. With 3 bases clipped from V and 10 bases from J, the junction kept 12 bases outside the gene matches. The CDR3 loop is CASSFEGLANVEELFF. The CDR3 DNA reads TGTGCCAGCAGTTTTGAAGGACTAGCGAACGTTGAGGAGCTGTTTTTT.

At least ten counts were recorded for this clonotype. This chain links TRBV28 with TRBJ2-5, with 12 bases aligning to TRBD1. The CDR3 extends over 16 amino acids. The ends lost 5 bases at V and 2 bases at J; junction bases unmatched: 6. Germline CDR1 reads MDHEN; CDR2 reads SYDVKM. DNA of the CDR3: TGTGCCAGCAGTCCGGGACAGGGGGCGCGACAAGAGACCCAGTACTTC. It translates to CASSPGQGARQETQYF.

Only a few counts were recorded for this clonotype. The gene calls are TRBV5-6 and TRBJ1-6, with D hard to call. CDR3 length: 15 residues. Germline-derived CDR1 and CDR2 are SGHDT and YYEEEE. Deletions cut 3 bases from V and 8 bases from J, with 15 bases between. CDR3 residues: CASSWSGLEYSPLHF. In DNA, the CDR3 is TGTGCCAGCAGCTGGTCCGGGCTCGAATATTCACCCCTCCACTTT.

This clonotype was detected only a few times. A much more abundant neighbour one base away suggests this may be a read error. The CDR3 here is CASSEPSGTSRYEQYF. The CDR3 nucleotides are TGTGCCAGCAGTGAACCCTCCGGGACTAGCCGCTACGAGCAGTACTTC. The chain is built from TRBV2 and TRBJ2-7; 9 bases align to TRBD2. In germline, CDR1 is SNHLY, CDR2 FYNNEI. This CDR3 comprises 16 residues. With 2 bases clipped from V and 3 bases from J, the junction kept 8 bases outside the gene matches.

This chain's CDR3 is CASSSPALGRGTEAFF. The DNA of the CDR3 is TGTGCCAGCTCCTCCCCGGCCCTGGGGAGAGGCACTGAAGCTTTCTTT. This chain uses TRBV18 with TRBJ1-1; no definite D call. Germline V gene sequence: CDR1 KGHSH, CDR2 LQKENI. The CDR3 length is 16 residues. The germline V and J ends were trimmed by 6 bases and 4 bases, with 21 bases remaining between them.

The rearrangement uses TRBV5-1 and TRBJ2-1, with D maybe TRBD2 (6 bases). V was clipped by 0 bases and J by 10 bases, with 17 bases between them. Germline values: CDR1 SGHRS, CDR2 YFSETQ. The CDR3 has 15 amino acids. The CDR3 sequence: CASSLVSGVVREQFF. The CDR3 DNA sequence: TGCGCCAGCAGCTTGGTTAGCGGAGTGGTTCGAGAGCAGTTCTTC. Looking up the rest from reference TRBV5-1 and TRBJ2-1 gives the full variable domain: KAGVTQTPRYLIKTRGQQVTLSCSPISGHRSVSWYQQTPGQGLQFLFEYFSETQRNKGNFPGRFSGRQFSNSRSEMNVSTLELGDSALYLCASSLVSGVVREQFFGPGTRLTVL.

This clonotype has ten or more counts. This could be a read error, since a much larger clone is one nucleotide away. The V and J genes are TRBV6-1 and TRBJ1-5; D gene unclear. Germline V gene data show CDR1 as MNHNS and CDR2 as SASEGT. This CDR3 spans 15 amino acids. CDR3 nucleotide sequence: TGTGCCAACAGTGAAAAGGAGGACAGCAATCAGCCCCAGCATTTT. Protein sequence: CANSEKEDSNQPQHF.

This clonotype was seen many times. The V gene is TRBV6-2 or TRBV6-3, the J gene TRBJ1-6; D perhaps matches TRBD1 (5 bases). Germline V lookup: CDR1 MNHEY, CDR2 SVGEGT. Trimming stripped 3 bases from V and 5 bases from J, with 11 bases between. The CDR3 totals 15 residues. CDR3 in DNA: TGTGCCAGCAGTTATGGGACCCGGAATAATTCACCCCTCCACTTT. Translating gives CASSYGTRNNSPLHF.

The V call is TRBV6-2 or TRBV6-3, the J call TRBJ2-7; 9 nucleotides agree with TRBD1. Germline V gene data show CDR1 as MNHEY and CDR2 as SVGEGT. The CDR3 covers 14 residues. With V trimmed by 8 bases and J by 0 bases, 5 bases remained unmatched. CDR3 amino acids: CASGGQGRSYEQYF. Written as DNA, the CDR3 is TGTGCCAGCGGGGGACAGGGTCGCTCCTACGAGCAGTACTTC.

This clonotype was recorded a few times. The CDR3 DNA sequence: TGCGCCAGCAGCACCGGACTGGCCGTTAATGAAAAACTGTTTTTT. Translation: CASSTGLAVNEKLFF. The V and J genes are TRBV5-1 and TRBJ1-4; no clear D gene. The V gene's germline CDR1 is SGHRS and CDR2 YFSETQ. The length of the CDR3 is 15 residues. V lost 4 bases to trimming and J lost 4 bases, with 14 bases between them.

This clonotype appeared many times. V is TRBV28 and J is TRBJ1-1; perhaps TRBD1 as D (6 bases). In germline, CDR1 is MDHEN, CDR2 SYDVKM. The germline V and J ends were trimmed by 3 bases and 5 bases, with 16 bases remaining between them. This CDR3 comprises 15 residues. In DNA, the CDR3 is TGTGCCAGCAGTTTGGGGGGCGGGGGGTTGACTGAAGCTTTCTTT. Protein: CASSLGGGGLTEAFF.

This clonotype appeared many times. The V and J genes are TRBV27 and TRBJ1-5; D might be TRBD1 (6 bases). Germline V gene lookup returns CDR1 MNHEY and CDR2 SMNVEV (reference sequence). This CDR3 has 15 residues. Trimming removed 4 bases from V and 3 bases from J, with 13 bases in between. The chain's CDR3 is CASSSITGLNQPQHF. The CDR3 nucleotides read TGTGCCAGCAGTTCAATTACAGGGCTCAATCAGCCCCAGCATTTT.

This clonotype appeared a few times. The genes are TRBV20-1 and TRBJ2-1; maybe TRBD1 (7 bases). Trimming shortened V by 7 bases and J by 4 bases, and 11 bases separated the two germline ends. From germline, CDR1 is DFQATT and CDR2 SNEGSKA (reference sequence). The CDR3 totals 12 residues. The chain's CDR3 is CSGAGGYNEQFF. The CDR3 nucleotides are TGCAGTGGGGCAGGGGGGTACAATGAGCAGTTCTTC.

This clonotype was seen ten or more times. This chain joins TRBV28 and TRBJ1-6, with unresolved D. Germline CDR1 and CDR2: MDHEN and SYDVKM. V was clipped by 7 bases and J by 8 bases, with 6 bases between them. The CDR3 spans 11 residues. The chain's CDR3 is CASTTYSPLHF. In DNA form, the CDR3 reads TGTGCCAGCACCACCTATTCACCCCTCCACTTT.